This TCR beta chain stems from a study of PD-1 blockade in classical Hodgkin lymphoma. Whole-study context: Patients were treated with nivolumab at 3 mg/kg, and this was given intravenously every 2 weeks. Study-level findings and limits: Repertoires differed for reasons still undefined, possibly disease activity or prior therapy. Partial responders and progressors had significantly lower baseline TCR diversity.

Germline V gene data show CDR1 as SGHTA and CDR2 as FQGNSA. Deletions cut 1 base from V and 5 bases from J, with 11 bases between. The CDR3 runs to 14 residues. Data came from immunoSEQ multiplex PCR; TCRdb stores just in-frame clones and leaves some out. The sample contains just over 14,000 clones, 65% to 85% of which appear only once. To note about this clone: Its target is unknown.

Exposure to brentuximab vedotin varied, and each patient had relapsed following autologous stem cell transplantation. The patients, who had relapsed/refractory classical Hodgkin lymphoma, achieved best responses of complete response, partial response or progressive disease. The chain couples TRBV7-2 to TRBJ1-2; D is unclear. The clonotype comes from a human donor with classical Hodgkin lymphoma. The sample here was peripheral blood mononuclear cells (PBMCs), taken before the second cycle of nivolumab. The CDR3 loop reads CASSLERTPYGYTF. CDR3 nucleotides: TGTGCCAGCAGCTTAGAGCGGACTCCTTATGGCTACACCTTC. Together with reference TRBV7-2 and TRBJ1-2, the CDR3 gives the full variable domain: GAGVSQSPSNKVTEKGKDVELRCDPISGHTALYWYRQSLGQGLEFLIYFQGNSAPDKSGLPSDRFSAERTGGSVSTLTIQRTQQEDSAVYLCASSLERTPYGYTFGSGTRLTVV.